These T cell receptor beta chains were read from a single sample in a study of cytomegalovirus exposure and HLA in healthy donors. Some clones are missing from TCRdb's copy, which holds only in-frame ones; the method was immunoSEQ multiplex PCR. Among 150,000 to 200,000 clones listed, about 90% were seen once. The sequenced sample was PBMCs. The source is a woman aged 18-29 years in good health and CMV-seropositive. The CDR3 runs from the conserved cysteine through the conserved F or W. A D gene is named only where the DNA matches it firmly. Rows may omit the clone size; those that give it use once, few, many or a size class.

J gene	D gene	V gene	clone size	CDR3 DNA	CDR3 protein
TRBJ2-1	-	TRBV13	-	TGTGCCAGCAGCTTAGTTGACAGTCGGCAGTTCTTC	CASSLVDSRQFF
TRBJ1-1	TRBD1	TRBV7-8	-	TGTGCCAGCAGCTTAGCCAGGGGACAGGATGGGGTGAACACTGAAGCTTTCTTT	CASSLARGQDGVNTEAFF
TRBJ1-1	TRBD1	TRBV28	-	TGTGCCAGCAGTTTGACAGGGAGCACTGAAGCTTTCTTT	CASSLTGSTEAFF
TRBJ2-5	TRBD2	TRBV7-7	-	TGTGCTAGCAGCATATCGGGGGAGGGCGACCAGTACTTC	CASSISGEGDQYF
TRBJ2-3	TRBD2	TRBV15	-	TGTGCCACCAGCAGGGGTAGCGGGAGCGTCAGCACAGATACGCAGTATTTT	CATSRGSGSVSTDTQYF
TRBJ1-1	TRBD1	TRBV29-1	-	TGCAGCGCCGACAGGGGGAACACTGAAGCTTTCTTT	CSADRGNTEAFF
TRBJ2-5	-	TRBV5-1	-	TGCGCCAGCAGCTTGGTTCGAATAGCGGACCAAGAGACCCAGTACTTC	CASSLVRIADQETQYF
TRBJ2-3	TRBD1	TRBV30	few	TGTGCCTGGACTCTGGGACAGGGGGACGCAGATACGCAGTATTTT	CAWTLGQGDADTQYF
TRBJ2-3	TRBD2	TRBV5-6	-	TGTGCCAGCAGTACGGGACTAACGTTCACAGATACGCAGTATTTT	CASSTGLTFTDTQYF
TRBJ2-1	TRBD1	TRBV7-3	-	TGTGCCAGCAGCTCAGGGGGCAACAATGAGCAGTTCTTC	CASSSGGNNEQFF
TRBJ2-7	TRBD2	TRBV2	-	TGTGCCAGCAGTGAACTAGCGGGATCATTCGAGCAGTACTTC	CASSELAGSFEQYF
TRBJ2-5	TRBD2	TRBV7-9	-	TGTGCCAGCAGCCCTCCCGGGGGGGAGACCCAGTACTTC	CASSPPGGETQYF
TRBJ2-1	-	TRBV7-6	-	TGTGCCAGCAGCTTTGGCAGGGCCGATGAGCAGTTCTTC	CASSFGRADEQFF
TRBJ1-3	TRBD1	TRBV10-3	-	TGTGCCATCAGTGAGTCGTGGTCAGGGGGTCAAAACACCATATATTTT	CAISESWSGGQNTIYF
TRBJ2-7	-	TRBV10-1	-	TGCGCCAGCAGTGACCACCCGCAGAGAGGAGTATACGGCGAGCAGTACTTC	CASSDHPQRGVYGEQYF
TRBJ1-1	TRBD1	TRBV2	-	TGTGCCAGCAGGGCGACAGGGGGTGAGTACACTGAAGCTTTCTTT	CASRATGGEYTEAFF
TRBJ1-1	-	TRBV7-6	-	TGTGCCAGCAGCTTAGATGTGACTTCTGGGACTGAAGCTTTCTTT	CASSLDVTSGTEAFF
TRBJ2-5	TRBD1	TRBV5-5	-	TGTGCCAGCAGCCACCGAACTCGGGACAGGGGTGGTTCCCAGTACTTC	CASSHRTRDRGGSQYF
TRBJ1-2	-	TRBV19	few	TGTGCCAGTAGTATCCGGGACATCTATGGCTACACCTTC	CASSIRDIYGYTF
TRBJ2-1	TRBD2	TRBV2	-	TGTGCCAGCTTTATTGGACTAGCGGGACCGAATGAGCAGTTCTTC	CASFIGLAGPNEQFF
TRBJ2-5	TRBD1	TRBV7-2	-	TGTGCCAGCAGCTTAGCCCGGGACAGGGGATCGGAGACCCAGTACTTC	CASSLARDRGSETQYF
TRBJ1-2	-	TRBV2	-	TGTGCCAGCAGTGTGGGAGTTTATGGCTACACCTTC	CASSVGVYGYTF
TRBJ2-1	-	TRBV5-6	-	TGTGCCAGCAGCTTGGGAGCCGCCGTTGAGCAGTTCTTC	CASSLGAAVEQFF
TRBJ2-1	TRBD2	TRBV7-6	-	TGTGCCAGCAGCTTAGGACTAGCGGGAGGGGGGGAGCAGTTCTTC	CASSLGLAGGGEQFF
TRBJ1-1	TRBD1	TRBV30	-	TGTGCCTGGAGGGGACAGGGGACGACTGAAGCTTTCTTT	CAWRGQGTTEAFF
TRBJ2-6	TRBD2	TRBV19	-	TGTGCCAGTAGTGGTCTAGCGGGAGACTCTGGGGCCAACGTCCTGACTTTC	CASSGLAGDSGANVLTF
TRBJ2-3	TRBD1	TRBV30	-	TGTGCCTGGGCCCGGACAGGAGGATTCACAGATACGCAGTATTTT	CAWARTGGFTDTQYF
TRBJ2-7	TRBD2	TRBV18	-	TGTGCCAGCTCACCCATTAGGGCGGGAGCGGTCGAGCAGTACTTC	CASSPIRAGAVEQYF
TRBJ2-1	TRBD2	TRBV29-1	-	TGCAGCGTGGCCGCTAGCGGGAGGGCCGGGAATGAGCAGTTCTTC	CSVAASGRAGNEQFF
TRBJ1-1	TRBD1	TRBV5-1	-	TGCGCCAGCAGCCCAGGGGGCGCCGGCACTGAAGCTTTCTTT	CASSPGGAGTEAFF
TRBJ2-7	-	TRBV28	-	TGTGCCAGCAGTGGACTGTTATACGAGCAGTACTTC	CASSGLLYEQYF
TRBJ1-2	-	TRBV4-2	-	TGTGCCAGCAGCCAGACAGGAAGATCCCACTATGGCTACACCTTC	CASSQTGRSHYGYTF
TRBJ2-2	-	TRBV2	-	TGTGCCAGCAGTGAAAGCGCTAGCGCGCATCCTTCTACCGGGGAGCTGTTTTTT	CASSESASAHPSTGELFF
TRBJ1-1	-	TRBV7-3	-	TGTGCCAGCAGCTTACAGGGGTCCGGCACTGAAGCTTTCTTT	CASSLQGSGTEAFF